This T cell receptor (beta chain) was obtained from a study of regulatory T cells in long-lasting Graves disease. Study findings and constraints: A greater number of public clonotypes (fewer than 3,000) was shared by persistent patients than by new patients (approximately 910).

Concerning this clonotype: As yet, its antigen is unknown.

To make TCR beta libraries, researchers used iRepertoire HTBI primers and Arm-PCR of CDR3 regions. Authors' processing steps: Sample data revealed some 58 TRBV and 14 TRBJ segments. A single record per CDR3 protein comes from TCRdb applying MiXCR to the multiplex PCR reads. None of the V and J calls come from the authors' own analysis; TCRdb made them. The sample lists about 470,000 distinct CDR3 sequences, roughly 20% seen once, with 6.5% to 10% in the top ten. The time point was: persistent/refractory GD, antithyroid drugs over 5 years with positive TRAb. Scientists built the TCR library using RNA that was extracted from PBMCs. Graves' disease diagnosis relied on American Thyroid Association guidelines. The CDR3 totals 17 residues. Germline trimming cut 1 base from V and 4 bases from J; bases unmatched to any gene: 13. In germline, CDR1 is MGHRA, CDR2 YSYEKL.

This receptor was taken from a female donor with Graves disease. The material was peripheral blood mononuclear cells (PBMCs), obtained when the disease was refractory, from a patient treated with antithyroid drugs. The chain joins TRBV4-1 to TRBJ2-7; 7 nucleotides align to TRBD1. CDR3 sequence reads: CASSQVTLTGVNYEQYF. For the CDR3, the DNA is TGCGCCAGCAGCCAAGTTACTCTTACAGGGGTCAATTACGAGCAGTACTTC.